A selection of T cell receptor beta chains follows, all from one sample in a study of blood T cells in healthy people across ages. MiXCR, run by TCRdb on the 5' RACE reads, gives a single entry per CDR3 protein. The data hold some 1.8 million distinct CDR3 sequences, with approximately 40% observed a single time. Sequenced sample: blood. Every receptor here comes from a human donor in good health. Each CDR3 is given with its conserved first and last residue. A D gene is named only where the DNA matches it firmly. Clone size appears in some rows only: once, few, many, or a class for an expanded clone.

>TRBV5-8|NA|NA|TRBJ2-5
TGTGCCAGCAGCTTTGCCAGGGGATACGTCACGAATCAAGAGACCCAGTACTTC
CASSFARGYVTNQETQYF
>TRBV4-3|many|NA|TRBJ2-3
TGCGCCAGCAGCCAAGAATTGGCAGGGAGGTTTACGCAGTATTTT
CASSQELAGRFTQYF
>TRBV20-1|few|NA|TRBJ2-7
TGCAGTGCTCAGACAGGAAAATCCTACGAGCAGTACTTC
CSAQTGKSYEQYF
>TRBV5-6|NA|NA|TRBJ2-7
TGTGCCAGCAGCTTCCTTCCAGGACCATCAGAAGAGCAGTACTTC
CASSFLPGPSEEQYF
>TRBV9|NA|NA|TRBJ2-1
TGTGCCAGCAGCCGAGCTGCGGGGGCCGACAATGAGCAGTTCTTC
CASSRAAGADNEQFF
>TRBV7-8|NA|TRBD2|TRBJ2-5
TGTGCCAGCAGCTTCCTCACTAGCGGGGGGGCGGAGACCCAGTACTTC
CASSFLTSGGAETQYF
>TRBV7-2|NA|TRBD1|TRBJ2-3
TGTGCCAGCGAGGGGGCCCGCACAGATACGCAGTATTTT
CASEGARTDTQYF
>TRBV7-7|NA|NA|TRBJ2-5
TGTGCTAGCAGCTTAGCGTATGACAGCCAAGAGACCCAGTACTTC
CASSLAYDSQETQYF
>TRBV5-6|few|TRBD1|TRBJ2-3
TGTGCCAGCAGCCCGGGACAGGGGGAGAAACTAAGCACAGATACGCAGTATTTT
CASSPGQGEKLSTDTQYF
>TRBV12-3/TRBV12-4|NA|NA|TRBJ2-3
TGTGCCAGCAGTTTAGGTCACGCGAGAGTGAGCACAGATACGCAGTATTTT
CASSLGHARVSTDTQYF
>TRBV14|few|NA|TRBJ1-2
TGTGCCAGCAGCCACGACGTTAACTATGGCTACACCTTC
CASSHDVNYGYTF
>TRBV4-3|NA|NA|TRBJ2-6
TGCGCCAGCAGCCAAGAGCCTGGGGCCAACGTCCTGACTTTC
CASSQEPGANVLTF
>TRBV20-1|few|NA|TRBJ2-7
TGCAGTGCCGCCTCAACCGAGACAGGATCCTACGAGCAGTACTTC
CSAASTETGSYEQYF
>TRBV12-3/TRBV12-4|NA|NA|TRBJ2-4
TGTGCCAGCAGTTTTTTGGAGGGGACGAACATTCAGTACTTC
CASSFLEGTNIQYF
>TRBV9|NA|TRBD1|TRBJ2-2
TGTGCCAGCAGCGTACTCGGGACGAGAAAACGGACAGGTTCTATTAACACCGGGGAGCTGTTTTTT
CASSVLGTRKRTGSINTGELFF
>TRBV12-3/TRBV12-4|NA|TRBD1|TRBJ2-1
TGTGCCAGCAGTTTCTACACAGGGGTTGAAGAGCAGTTCTTC
CASSFYTGVEEQFF
>TRBV6-4|few|TRBD1|TRBJ2-7
TGTGCCAGCAGTGAACAATGGACAGGGGGCTACGAGCAGTACTTC
CASSEQWTGGYEQYF
>TRBV14|NA|NA|TRBJ1-4
TGTGCCAGCAGCCAACACGGCACAACCAATGAAAAACTGTTTTTT
CASSQHGTTNEKLFF
>TRBV6-4|NA|NA|TRBJ2-3
TGTGCCAGCAGTGACTCCAGTGAAAGCACAGATACGCAGTATTTT
CASSDSSESTDTQYF
>TRBV29-1|NA|NA|TRBJ2-5
TGCAGCGTGACACAGACAGCTGTGGAGACCCAGTACTTC
CSVTQTAVETQYF
>TRBV9|NA|NA|TRBJ2-1
TGTGCCAGCAGCGTAGATGTGACTAGTGGCTACAATGAGCAGTTCTTC
CASSVDVTSGYNEQFF
>TRBV5-1|NA|NA|TRBJ1-5
TGCGCCACTACAGACAACTTATCGCCCCAGCATTTT
CATTDNLSPQHF
>TRBV15|few|NA|TRBJ1-5
TGTGCCACCAGCAGAGATCGGGGGGAATCTCAGCCCCAGCATTTT
CATSRDRGESQPQHF
>TRBV12-3/TRBV12-4|NA|NA|TRBJ1-1
TGTGCCAGCAGTTTCGGGTATAACACTGAAGCTTTCTTT
CASSFGYNTEAFF
>TRBV6-5|few|NA|TRBJ2-1
TGTGCCAGCAAGGAGGTATTGGGCTCCTACAATGAGCAGTTCTTC
CASKEVLGSYNEQFF
>TRBV29-1|NA|NA|TRBJ1-1
TGCAGCGTTGGATCCGCGAACACTGAAGCTTTCTTT
CSVGSANTEAFF
>TRBV7-2|NA|TRBD2|TRBJ2-1
TGTGCCAGCAGCTCACAGGCCGGGGGGGAAAACAATGAGCAGTTCTTC
CASSSQAGGENNEQFF
>TRBV7-9|NA|NA|TRBJ2-1
TGTGCCAGCATCGGGTTTCGAACCTACAATGAGCAGTTCTTC
CASIGFRTYNEQFF
>TRBV5-1|few|NA|TRBJ2-6
TGCGCCAGCCAATCTCCGGGGGGCATGCCTGGGGCCAACGTCCTGACTTTC
CASQSPGGMPGANVLTF
>TRBV7-8|few|TRBD1|TRBJ2-7
TGTGCCAGCAGCCCTCGTCCCGGGACAGGGTCGTACGAGCAGTACTTC
CASSPRPGTGSYEQYF
>TRBV7-2|NA|TRBD2|TRBJ2-3
TGTGCCAGCAGCCCGACGAGGGGAGCGGGGGGCACAGATACGCAGTATTTT
CASSPTRGAGGTDTQYF
>TRBV7-9|NA|NA|TRBJ1-2
TGTGCCAGCCACCCGGGGGACCGGGGCTACACCTTC
CASHPGDRGYTF
>TRBV6-6|few|TRBD1|TRBJ2-7
TGTGCCAGCACCCCGGGGGCAGGGGGCAACGAGCAGTACTTC
CASTPGAGGNEQYF
>TRBV5-5|few|NA|TRBJ2-3
TGTGCCAGCAGCTCGGGACAACCTACCGTGGATACGCAGTATTTT
CASSSGQPTVDTQYF
>TRBV7-9|NA|NA|TRBJ1-2
TGTGCCAGCAGCCCCCGGGAACGCTCTAACTATGGCTACACCTTC
CASSPRERSNYGYTF
>TRBV7-8|NA|TRBD2|TRBJ2-2
TGTGCCAGCAGCCCGGGACTAGCGGGAGGGGAGCTGTTTTTT
CASSPGLAGGELFF
>TRBV27|once|NA|TRBJ2-1
TGTGCCAGCAGTTCAGGAGGTGGCACCTACGAGCAGTTCTTC
CASSSGGGTYEQFF
>TRBV7-7|few|TRBD2|TRBJ2-1
TGTGCTAGCAGCCGACTAGCGGGGATCGTAGGCAATGAGCAGTTCTTC
CASSRLAGIVGNEQFF
>TRBV20-1|few|NA|TRBJ2-5
TGCAGTGCTAGAGTTGGCCTGGAGACCCAGTACTTC
CSARVGLETQYF
>TRBV12-3/TRBV12-4|NA|NA|TRBJ2-3
TGTGCCAGCAGTCCTAGGGGGGGGGCTTCTTTTACAGATACGCAGTATTTT
CASSPRGGASFTDTQYF
>TRBV9|few|TRBD2|TRBJ2-5
TGTGCCAGCAGCGTAGGCGGGGGGCCTGAGACCCAGTACTTC
CASSVGGGPETQYF
>TRBV2|once|NA|TRBJ2-1
TGTGCCAGCAGTGAATTGGGGGAGCAGTTCTTC
CASSELGEQFF
>TRBV7-9|few|NA|TRBJ2-1
TGTGCCAGTTCCCTCGTGACTGACCATCTCTCCTACAATGAGCAGTTCTTC
CASSLVTDHLSYNEQFF
>TRBV14|many|NA|TRBJ2-7
TGTGCCAGCAGCCGCGGTTACCTCCTGGACGAGCAGTACTTC
CASSRGYLLDEQYF
>TRBV11-2|NA|TRBD1|TRBJ1-2
TGTGCCAGCAGCTCGAATCCGTCGACAGGGAGGATCCGAGGCTACACCTTC
CASSSNPSTGRIRGYTF
>TRBV11-2|once|NA|TRBJ1-1
TGTGCCAGCAGCTATGATATGAGCACTGAAGCTTTCTTT
CASSYDMSTEAFF
>TRBV7-2|once|NA|TRBJ1-2
TGTGCCAGCAGCCCCCCCGGGCTGAGCGGTGGCTACACCTTC
CASSPPGLSGGYTF
>TRBV9|NA|NA|TRBJ1-2
TGTGCCAGCAGCGCGTCCGACACGAGAGGCTACACCTTC
CASSASDTRGYTF
>TRBV20-1|NA|NA|TRBJ2-5
TGCAGTGCTAGAGATCAGCCCCAGGTTGTGGAGACCCAGTACTTC
CSARDQPQVVETQYF
>TRBV29-1|NA|NA|TRBJ2-6
TGCAGCGTTGACATGGGGGCCAACGTCCTGACTTTC
CSVDMGANVLTF
>TRBV11-3|NA|NA|TRBJ2-2
TGTGCCAGCAGCCCGATCCCCAACACCGGGGAGCTGTTTTTT
CASSPIPNTGELFF
>TRBV27|NA|NA|TRBJ2-1
TGTGCCAGTAAATCAGCCGTCTCCTACAATGAGCAGTTCTTC
CASKSAVSYNEQFF